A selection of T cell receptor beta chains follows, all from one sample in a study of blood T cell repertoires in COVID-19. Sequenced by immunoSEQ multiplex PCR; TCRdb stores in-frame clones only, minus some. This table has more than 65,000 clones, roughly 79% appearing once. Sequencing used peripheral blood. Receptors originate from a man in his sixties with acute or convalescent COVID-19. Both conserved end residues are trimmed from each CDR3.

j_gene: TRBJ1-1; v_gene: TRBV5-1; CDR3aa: ASSLGATNTEAF
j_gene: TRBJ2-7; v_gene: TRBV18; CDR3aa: ASSPQTSREQY
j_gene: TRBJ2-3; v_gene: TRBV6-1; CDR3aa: ASSEARYAGGIY
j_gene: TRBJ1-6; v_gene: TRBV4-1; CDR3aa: ASSQKNKPGQPDSPLH
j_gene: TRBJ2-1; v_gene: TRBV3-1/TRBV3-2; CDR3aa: ASSQVGNEQF
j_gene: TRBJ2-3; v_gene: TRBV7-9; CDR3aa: ASKPRGGRGTDTQY
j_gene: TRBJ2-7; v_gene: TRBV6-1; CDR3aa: ASSDGAANSYEQY
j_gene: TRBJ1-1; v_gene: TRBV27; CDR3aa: ASINMGGEDTEAF
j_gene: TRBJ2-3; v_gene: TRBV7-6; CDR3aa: ASSAATGTSTDTQY
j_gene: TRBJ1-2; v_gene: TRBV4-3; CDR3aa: ASSQKRDRNYGYT
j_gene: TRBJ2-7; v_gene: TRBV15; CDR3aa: ATSRSGANEQY
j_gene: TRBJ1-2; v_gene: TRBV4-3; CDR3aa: ASSQDFAGGSFNYGYT
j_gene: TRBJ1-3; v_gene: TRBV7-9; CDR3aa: ASSFSGTGSGNTIY
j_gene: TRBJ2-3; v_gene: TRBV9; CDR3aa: ASAPGQRTDTQY
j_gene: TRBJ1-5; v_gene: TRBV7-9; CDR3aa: ASSLATQGNQPQH
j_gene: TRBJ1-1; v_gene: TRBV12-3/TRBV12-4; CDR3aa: ASWDIEAF
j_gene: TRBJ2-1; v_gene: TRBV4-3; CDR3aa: ASSQETGGAWNEQF
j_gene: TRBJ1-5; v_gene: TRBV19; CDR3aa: ASSREGQGKTQPQH
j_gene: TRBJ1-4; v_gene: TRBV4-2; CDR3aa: ASSPGQGVANEKLF
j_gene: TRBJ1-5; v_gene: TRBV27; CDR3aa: ASSLGPPRPRIGNQPQH
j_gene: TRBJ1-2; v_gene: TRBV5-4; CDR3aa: ASSFPIGGGYT
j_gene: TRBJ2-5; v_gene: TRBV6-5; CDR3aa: ASSRLAGGETQY
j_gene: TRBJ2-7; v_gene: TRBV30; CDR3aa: AWTGQGVSYEQY
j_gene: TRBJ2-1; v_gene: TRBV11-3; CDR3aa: ASSSLYPNEQF
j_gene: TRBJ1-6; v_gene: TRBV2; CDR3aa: ASSPQGASNSPLH
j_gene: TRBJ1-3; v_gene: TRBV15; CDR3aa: ATSRGRGVGNTIY
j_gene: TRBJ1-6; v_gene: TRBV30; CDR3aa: AWRIPTQSNSPLH
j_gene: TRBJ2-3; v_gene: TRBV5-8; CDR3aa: ASSFPPLAGHTDTQY
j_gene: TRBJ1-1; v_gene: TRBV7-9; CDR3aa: ASTNLLRGTEAF
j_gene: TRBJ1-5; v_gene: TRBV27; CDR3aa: ASSWDNGDNQPQH
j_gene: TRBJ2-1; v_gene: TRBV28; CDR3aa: ASKAGYNEQF
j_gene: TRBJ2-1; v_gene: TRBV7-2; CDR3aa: ASHLGTGSYNEQF
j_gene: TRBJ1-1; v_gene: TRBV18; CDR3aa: ASSPGGGRRTTEAF
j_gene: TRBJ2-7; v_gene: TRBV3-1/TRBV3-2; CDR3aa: ASSYWTSGGDEQY
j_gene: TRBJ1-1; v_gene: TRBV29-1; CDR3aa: SVGQGATEAF
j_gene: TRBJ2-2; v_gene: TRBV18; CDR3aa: ASSPPSGPTGELF
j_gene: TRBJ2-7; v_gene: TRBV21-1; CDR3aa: ASSKEIPGRTYEQY
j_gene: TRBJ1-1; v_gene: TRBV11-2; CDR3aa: ASSLDRVSTEAF
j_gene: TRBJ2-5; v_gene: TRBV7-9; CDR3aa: ASTWGQGIRYQETQY